A selection of T cell receptor beta chains follows, all from one sample in a study of blood T cell repertoires in COVID-19. Data came from immunoSEQ multiplex PCR; TCRdb stores just in-frame clones and leaves some out. The table shows about 130,000 clones, with roughly 84% occurring only once. Sequenced input: peripheral blood. Source of these receptors: a woman aged 25 to 39 who had recovered from COVID-19. CDR3s include the opening cysteine and the closing phenylalanine or tryptophan. The D gene is left open where the match is weak. Size is omitted from some rows. Given values are once, few, many or a class for expanded clones.

>TRBJ2-7|.|TRBV4-1|TRBD2
TGCGCCAGCAGGCCCATAGGAGGGAGGGCCTACGAGCAGTACTTC
CASRPIGGRAYEQYF
>TRBJ2-2|once|TRBV5-1|TRBD1
TGCGCCAGCAGCTTGACAGGGGCGAACACCGGGGAGCTGTTTTTT
CASSLTGANTGELFF
>TRBJ2-7|.|TRBV9|.
TGTGCCAGCAGCGTAGTTCCCGGGGGACCCCCGGGAGAGCAGTACTTC
CASSVVPGGPPGEQYF
>TRBJ1-3|.|TRBV15|.
TGTGCCACCAGCAGAGCGGGTAATGGAAACACCATATATTTT
CATSRAGNGNTIYF
>TRBJ2-7|.|TRBV20-1|TRBD1
TGCAGTGCTAGTATTCCGACAGGGGGTTACGAGCAGTACTTC
CSASIPTGGYEQYF
>TRBJ2-2|.|TRBV5-6|TRBD2
TGTGCCAGCAGCCAAATAGCGGGAGACACCACCGGGGAGCTGTTTTTT
CASSQIAGDTTGELFF
>TRBJ1-3|.|TRBV6-5|.
TGTGCCAGCAGTCGGGGTGGGGCTGGAAACACCATATATTTT
CASSRGGAGNTIYF
>TRBJ1-1|.|TRBV18|.
TGTGCCAGCTCACCTTCACAGGGCATAGGTAGAGGCACTGAAGCTTTCTTT
CASSPSQGIGRGTEAFF
>TRBJ2-3|.|TRBV24-1|TRBD2
TGTGCCACCAGTGACCCCCCGGGGGGGACAGATACGCAGTATTTT
CATSDPPGGTDTQYF
>TRBJ2-5|.|TRBV19|TRBD2
TGTGCCAGCACCCTAGCGGGAGAATTGACGGAGACCCAGTACTTC
CASTLAGELTETQYF
>TRBJ2-7|once|TRBV19|TRBD1
TGTGCCAGTAGTATAGTCGGGACAGGGGGCCGCGAGCAGTACTTC
CASSIVGTGGREQYF
>TRBJ2-5|.|TRBV19|TRBD1
TGTGCCAGTAGTCCCCGGACAGGGAGAATTCAAGATTGGACCCAGTACTTC
CASSPRTGRIQDWTQYF
>TRBJ2-1|.|TRBV7-9|TRBD2
TGTGCCAGCAGCCCTAGGTATCAAGCGGGGTCGGAGCAGTTCTTC
CASSPRYQAGSEQFF
>TRBJ1-1|few|TRBV25-1|TRBD1
TGTGCCAGCAGTGAATCCGGCAGGGGGCCCACTGAAGCTTTCTTT
CASSESGRGPTEAFF
>TRBJ1-2|.|TRBV5-5|.
TGTGCCAGCAGCTCCAACAGGGTAACGGATGGCTACACCTTC
CASSSNRVTDGYTF
>TRBJ2-7|.|TRBV12-5|.
TGTGCTAGTGGTTTGGTTACAGGCCTCTACGAGCAGTACTTC
CASGLVTGLYEQYF
>TRBJ1-3|.|TRBV7-9|.
TGTGCCAGCAGCCAGGGGCAGTCCTCTGGAAACACCATATATTTT
CASSQGQSSGNTIYF
>TRBJ2-1|.|TRBV2|TRBD1
TGTGCCATCCCGGGACAGTCAAACAATGAGCAGTTCTTC
CAIPGQSNNEQFF
>TRBJ2-1|once|TRBV27|TRBD2
TGTGCCAGCTCGCAACTAGCGGGGGTTTACAATGAGCAGTTCTTC
CASSQLAGVYNEQFF
>TRBJ1-6|.|TRBV6-5|TRBD1
TGTGCCAGCAGGGTAGGACAGGGGAATTCACCCCTCCACTTT
CASRVGQGNSPLHF
>TRBJ2-3|.|TRBV5-4|TRBD2
TGTGCCAGCAGCTGGGGACTAGCGGGAGGAAGGAGCACAGATACGCAGTATTTT
CASSWGLAGGRSTDTQYF
>TRBJ1-1|.|TRBV7-9|.
TGTGCCAGCAGCTTAGAAGGCCTTACAGGCAACAGAAGGAACACTGAAGCTTTCTTT
CASSLEGLTGNRRNTEAFF
>TRBJ2-7|.|TRBV6-5|TRBD1
TGTGCCAGCAGCGCGGGACAGGTTTCCTACGAGCAGTACTTC
CASSAGQVSYEQYF
>TRBJ1-2|.|TRBV9|.
TGTGCCAGCAGCTCTTCGGGGGGGTCTTTCGATGGCTACACCTTC
CASSSSGGSFDGYTF
>TRBJ1-1|.|TRBV29-1|.
TGCAGCGTTTCTCCTCCATTGACAGTTTCACCTGAAGCTTTCTTT
CSVSPPLTVSPEAFF
>TRBJ1-1|.|TRBV5-5|TRBD1
TGTGCCAGCAGCATTGAGGGTTACAGGGGGACTGAAGCTTTCTTT
CASSIEGYRGTEAFF
>TRBJ2-1|.|TRBV11-2|.
TGTGCCAGCAGCTTAGACGGGTACCTAAACAATGAGCAGTTCTTC
CASSLDGYLNNEQFF
>TRBJ1-1|once|TRBV18|.
TGTGCCAGCTCACCTTCGGACACCGTGATGACTGAAGCTTTCTTT
CASSPSDTVMTEAFF
>TRBJ1-6|.|TRBV4-2|TRBD1
TGTGCCAGCAGCCAAGATTCACAGGGGGTCCACTCACCCCTCCACTTT
CASSQDSQGVHSPLHF
>TRBJ1-2|.|TRBV3-1/TRBV3-2|.
TGTGCCAGCAGCCAACTTAAGGGGCGACGCTATGGCTACACCTTC
CASSQLKGRRYGYTF
>TRBJ2-3|.|TRBV11-2|.
TGTGCCAGCAGCTTTTTCGCGGGTAGCACAGATACGCAGTATTTT
CASSFFAGSTDTQYF
>TRBJ1-6|once|TRBV19|.
TGTGCCAGTAGTCCGGTCTTTGGTAATTCACCCCTCCACTTT
CASSPVFGNSPLHF
>TRBJ1-2|.|TRBV29-1|TRBD1
TGCAGCGCCCAGGGGGCCTATGGCTACACCTTC
CSAQGAYGYTF
>TRBJ1-4|.|TRBV6-5|TRBD1
TGTGCCAGCAGTTACTCTAGGGGACAGGCTGAAAAACTGTTTTTT
CASSYSRGQAEKLFF
>TRBJ1-5|.|TRBV19|.
TGTGCCAGTAACATGAGATCGGGGGGAGGTCAGCCCCAGCATTTT
CASNMRSGGGQPQHF
>TRBJ1-5|.|TRBV27|TRBD1
TGTGCCAGCAGTTGGACAGGGGATCAGCCCCAGCATTTT
CASSWTGDQPQHF
>TRBJ2-4|.|TRBV4-1|TRBD2
TGCGCCAGCAGCACCGGACTAGCGGGAGGGAGAGCCAAAAACATTCAGTACTTC
CASSTGLAGGRAKNIQYF
>TRBJ1-1|.|TRBV7-9|TRBD1
TGTGCCAGCAGCGATCGGACAGGAAAAAACACTGAAGCTTTCTTT
CASSDRTGKNTEAFF
>TRBJ2-7|once|TRBV5-1|TRBD2
TGCGCCAGCAGCTATGGACTAGCGGGAGTGTCCTACGAGCAGTACTTC
CASSYGLAGVSYEQYF
>TRBJ1-1|.|TRBV5-1|.
TGCGCCAGCACCGTGGAGGGGATAGGAAACACTGAAGCTTTCTTT
CASTVEGIGNTEAFF
>TRBJ2-5|once|TRBV18|.
TGTGCCAGCTCACCTCAGGGTCGAGAGACCCAGTACTTC
CASSPQGRETQYF
>TRBJ1-1|.|TRBV7-3|TRBD1
TGTGCCAGCAGCTTAGGTCAGGGGGCTGGGGCTTTCTTT
CASSLGQGAGAFF
>TRBJ2-1|.|TRBV16|.
TGTGCCAGCAGCTACAATAGGGGCTCCTACAATGAGCAGTTCTTC
CASSYNRGSYNEQFF
>TRBJ2-7|.|TRBV30|TRBD2
TGTGCCTGGAGTGTGCCCCGACTAGCGGGGAAATACGAGCAGTACTTC
CAWSVPRLAGKYEQYF
>TRBJ1-4|few|TRBV5-4|.
TGTGCCAGCAGCTTGAAGGGGCTGGCTAATGAAAAACTGTTTTTT
CASSLKGLANEKLFF
>TRBJ1-2|.|TRBV7-2|.
TGTGCCAGCAGCTTAGAGGGCGACAGGCTTCACGGCTACACCTTC
CASSLEGDRLHGYTF
>TRBJ1-3|.|TRBV11-2|.
TGTGCCAGCAGCTTTTCGGACACCATATATTTT
CASSFSDTIYF
>TRBJ2-3|few|TRBV20-1|.
TGCAGTGCTAGTTCTAGCGTTCGTCGCCGGGATCCAACAGATACGCAGTATTTT
CSASSSVRRRDPTDTQYF
>TRBJ2-7|few|TRBV14|TRBD2
TGTGCCAGCAGCCACCTTTCTAGCGGGAGCTTCTACGAGCAGTACTTC
CASSHLSSGSFYEQYF
>TRBJ1-2|.|TRBV6-1|.
TGTGCCAGCAGTGAAGCAGGAGCCCTGTGGTATGGCTACACCTTC
CASSEAGALWYGYTF